Listed here are 14 T cell receptor beta chains from one sample, sequenced in a study of monozygotic twins with inflammatory bowel disease (dated by TCRdb to between 2019 and 2020). Library preparation was by 5' RACE. Sequencing took place on an Illumina HiSeq 2500. Each CDR3 protein sequence appears as one entry after TCRdb reprocessed the reads, and no DNA is included. The sample's records list roughly 170,000 distinct CDR3 sequences. 7.4% of the sample rests with the top ten. What was sequenced was blood. The receptor set was obtained from a human donor with ulcerative colitis or Crohn's disease, or a healthy co-twin of an affected twin (not recorded which).

The V gene is TRBV29-1, the J gene TRBJ1-1; TCRdb's D gene call, TRBD1, goes unchecked for lack of DNA. This CDR3 is built from 13 residues. Germline CDR1 and CDR2: SQVTM and ANQGSEA. The CDR3 protein is CSVDGSRGAEAFF.

The gene calls are TRBV5-4 and TRBJ2-3; with no DNA, the TCRdb D assignment of TRBD1 cannot be verified. Germline CDR1 and CDR2: SGHNT and YYREEE (reference sequence). The CDR3 is 16 residues long. The CDR3 is CASSRDRGSPTDTQYF.

The chain employs TRBV30 and TRBJ1-1; there is no DNA to check the TCRdb D call of TRBD1. Germline V lookup: CDR1 GTSNPN, CDR2 SVGIG (reference sequence). The CDR3 is 12 amino acids. The CDR3 sequence: CAYRGLNTEAFF.

This sequence joins TRBV12-3 or TRBV12-4 and TRBJ1-5. This CDR3 has 16 residues. CDR3 protein: CASSLEIWQGDQPQHF.

The rearrangement links TRBV15 to TRBJ1-5; the TCRdb D gene call, TRBD1, has no DNA to confirm it. The CDR3 totals 15 residues. Looked up from germline, CDR1 is LNHNV and CDR2 is YYDKDF (reference sequence). The CDR3 reads CATSRLGTGNQPQHF.

J is TRBJ2-3 and V is TRBV5-1; absent DNA, TCRdb's TRBD2 call cannot be checked. The germline gives CDR1 SGHRS, CDR2 YFSETQ. CDR3 length equals 17 residues. This CDR3 is CASSALLAGAETDTQYF.

This chain links TRBV7-9 with TRBJ2-7; without DNA, the TCRdb call of TRBD1 cannot be checked. The CDR3 totals 16 residues. The germline CDR1 and CDR2 sequences are SEHNR and FQNEAQ (reference sequence). The CDR3 loop reads CASSLALRDTDYEQYF. Drawing the rest from reference TRBV7-9 and TRBJ2-7, the complete variable domain is DTGVSQNPRHKITKRGQNVTFRCDPISEHNRLYWYRQTLGQGPEFLTYFQNEAQLEKSRLLSDRFSAERPKGSFSTLEIQRTEQGDSAMYLCASSLALRDTDYEQYFGPGTRLTVT.

The rearrangement joins TRBV5-1 to TRBJ1-2; with no DNA, the TCRdb D assignment of TRBD1 cannot be verified. CDR3 size: 11 residues. Germline V gene data show CDR1 as SGHRS and CDR2 as YFSETQ. The CDR3 is CASSNPGGYTF.

This chain joins TRBV20-1 and TRBJ2-4; TCRdb indicates TRBD1, and absent DNA this call remains unverified. The CDR3 runs 17 residues. Per the germline V gene, CDR1 is DFQATT and CDR2 is SNEGSKA (reference sequence). CDR3 protein: CSARDDRRSVAKNIQYF.

The CDR3 sequence is CATSRDRGLQETQYF. This chain uses TRBV15 with TRBJ2-5; TCRdb's D call of TRBD1 is untestable without DNA. Germline V gene data show CDR1 as LNHNV and CDR2 as YYDKDF (reference sequence). CDR3 length equals 15 residues.

CDR3 region: CASNTVGGRETQYF. The rearrangement links TRBV5-4 to TRBJ2-5; TCRdb picks TRBD1, but there is no DNA to check that call. The length of the CDR3 is 14 residues. Germline lookup yields CDR1 SGHNT and CDR2 YYREEE (reference sequence).

The chain is built from TRBV12-3 or TRBV12-4 and TRBJ2-7; TCRdb's D gene call, TRBD2, goes unchecked for lack of DNA. The CDR3 loop spans 14 amino acids. The CDR3: CASSWGLAGEEQYF.

The chain links TRBV12-3 or TRBV12-4 to TRBJ2-2; TCRdb calls TRBD2, which cannot be checked without DNA. This CDR3 spans 14 amino acids. CDR3 residues: CASNQFGPTGELFF.

The rearrangement joins TRBV12-3 or TRBV12-4 to TRBJ2-7; the D call of TRBD1 rests on TCRdb alone, since no DNA is present to check it. The CDR3 has 11 amino acids. CDR3 in amino acids: CASSETGKAYF.